These 5 T cell receptor beta chains originate from one sample sequenced in a study of glioma-infiltrating T cells. The iRepertoire nested amplicon-rescue multiplex PCR amplified TCR alpha and beta CDR3s from RNA. Each CDR3 protein gets one entry after TCRdb re-called the multiplex PCR reads with MiXCR. The sample carries 300,000 to 400,000 distinct CDR3 sequences, less than 50% recorded once. The sequencing input was glioma tissue, nonneoplastic brain tissue, or PBMCs (not recorded which). These receptors were collected from a human donor with low-grade glioma or glioblastoma, undergoing nonglioma brain surgery, or in good health (not recorded which).

As concerns this clonotype: A read error is possible here, since a much larger clone lies one base away. The CDR3, as DNA: TGTGCCAGCAGTTTAGCGGGAGGGATTAACTATGGCTACACCTTC. The encoded protein is CASSLAGGINYGYTF. The rearrangement joins TRBV27 to TRBJ1-2; D gene uncertain. The germline V gene encodes CDR1 MNHEY and CDR2 SMNVEV (reference sequence). This CDR3 is built from 15 residues. V was pared by 2 bases and J by 1 base, with 11 bases between.

This clonotype was observed a handful of times. The CDR3 DNA sequence: TGTGCCAGCCGCGACAGGGTCCCCGTGCAGTACTTC. This codes for CASRDRVPVQYF. The rearrangement uses TRBV28 and TRBJ2-7; TRBD1 matches 7 bases. The junction had 10 bases not matched to a gene; V was cut back by 8 bases and J by 9 bases. The CDR3 is 12 amino acids. Germline V lookup: CDR1 MDHEN, CDR2 SYDVKM.

Comments on this clonotype: A much larger clone differs from this one at a single base, so this may be a read error. V gene TRBV6-2 or TRBV6-3 combines with J gene TRBJ1-5; the match to TRBD1 covers 8 bases. With 5 bases clipped from V and 5 bases from J, the junction kept 8 bases outside the gene matches. Germline assignment: CDR1 MNHEY and CDR2 SVGEGT. This CDR3 contains 15 residues. The CDR3, as DNA: TGTGCCAGCAGTAGAAGGACAGGGTCCCATCAGCCCCAGCATTTT. The encoded protein is CASSRRTGSHQPQHF.

In regard to this clonotype: One junction end does not reproduce the germline sequence, and a read error may be involved. This chain connects TRBV6-5 to TRBJ2-1; unclear D gene. This CDR3 comprises 12 residues. Germline values: CDR1 MNHEY, CDR2 SVGAGI. CDR3 residues: CASSYGVGNEQF. CDR3 bases: TGTGCCAGCAGTTATGGGGTGGGCAATGAGCAGTTC.

This clonotype came up many times. The chain carries TRBV6-2 or TRBV6-3 and TRBJ2-3; 7 bases fit TRBD2. This CDR3 is 17 amino acids long. V lost 0 bases and J lost 2; bases outside the gene matches: 8. Germline V lookup: CDR1 MNHEY, CDR2 SVGEGT. The CDR3 bases are TGTGCCAGCAGTTACTCGCTTCTAGCGGCCGTCACAGATACGCAGTATTTT. Translation: CASSYSLLAAVTDTQYF.